This TCR beta chain was profiled in a study of HIV-infected patients and healthy controls. Study-wide points: Mean usage of eight alpha and eight beta V genes differed significantly in HIV-infected patients versus controls. MAIT alpha-chain CDR3s were frequent in healthy controls, depleted in HIV+.

Alpha and beta constant-region primers primed reverse transcription of about 470 ng RNA. Each of the alpha and beta chains got its own library through chain-specific third strand synthesis with indices. The library had 12-nucleotide molecular identifiers formed by two random hexamers joined together. TCRdb itself ran the 5' RACE reads through MiXCR, one entry per CDR3 protein. The data hold roughly 15,000 distinct CDR3 sequences, with about 12% observed a single time. This clonotype has at least ten counts. Its antigen is currently unknown. Roughly three months, about 14 weeks, into antiretroviral therapy, follow-up blood was collected. The repertoire came from unfractionated whole blood and reflected all unsorted peripheral T cells. This material consisted of blood, taken during antiretroviral therapy. The sequence was collected from an adult with HIV infection. The donor label of this sample is uncertain.

CDR3 protein: CASSPPGQPYEQYF. The CDR3 coding sequence is TGTGCCAGCTCACCCCCCGGACAGCCCTACGAGCAGTACTTC. V is TRBV18 and J is TRBJ2-7; D possibly corresponds to TRBD1 (6 bases). The V end lost 3 bases, the J end lost 2 bases, and 11 bases lay between the germline ends. CDR1 is KGHSH, CDR2 LQKENI, per germline. The CDR3 totals 14 residues. Looking up the rest from reference TRBV18 and TRBJ2-7 gives the full variable domain: NAGVMQNPRHLVRRRGQEARLRCSPMKGHSHVYWYRQLPEEGLKFMVYLQKENIIDESGMPKERFSAEFPKEGPSILRIQQVVRGDSAAYFCASSPPGQPYEQYFGPGTRLTVT.